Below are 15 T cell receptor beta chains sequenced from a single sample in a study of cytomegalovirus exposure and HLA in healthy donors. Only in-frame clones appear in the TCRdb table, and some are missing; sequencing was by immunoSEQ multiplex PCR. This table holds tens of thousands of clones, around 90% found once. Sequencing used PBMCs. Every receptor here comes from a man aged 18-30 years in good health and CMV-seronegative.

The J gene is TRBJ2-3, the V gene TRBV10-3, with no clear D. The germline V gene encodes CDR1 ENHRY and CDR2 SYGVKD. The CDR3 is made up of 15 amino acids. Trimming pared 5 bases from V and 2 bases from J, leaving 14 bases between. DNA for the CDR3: TGTGCCATCAGTTACTCGTCCCCGTACACAGATACGCAGTATTTT. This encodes CAISYSSPYTDTQYF.

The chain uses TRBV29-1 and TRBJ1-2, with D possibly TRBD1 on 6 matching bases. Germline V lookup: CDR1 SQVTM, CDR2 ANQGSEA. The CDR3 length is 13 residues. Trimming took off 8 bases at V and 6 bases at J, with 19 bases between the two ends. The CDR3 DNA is TGCAGCCCCTGGGACAAGTCTTGCCATGGCTACACCTTC. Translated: CSPWDKSCHGYTF.

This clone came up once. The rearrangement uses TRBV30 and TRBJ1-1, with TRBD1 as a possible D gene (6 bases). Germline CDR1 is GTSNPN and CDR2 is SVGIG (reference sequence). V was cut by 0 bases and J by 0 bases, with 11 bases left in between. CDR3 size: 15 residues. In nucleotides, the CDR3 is TGTGCCTGGAGTGTACACAGGGCCATGAACACTGAAGCTTTCTTT. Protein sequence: CAWSVHRAMNTEAFF.

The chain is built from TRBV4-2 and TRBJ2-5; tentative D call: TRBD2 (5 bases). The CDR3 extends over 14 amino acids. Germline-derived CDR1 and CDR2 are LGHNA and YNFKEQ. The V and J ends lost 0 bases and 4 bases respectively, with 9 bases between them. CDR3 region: CASSQDLGVETQYF. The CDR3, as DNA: TGTGCCAGCAGCCAAGATTTGGGAGTAGAGACCCAGTACTTC.

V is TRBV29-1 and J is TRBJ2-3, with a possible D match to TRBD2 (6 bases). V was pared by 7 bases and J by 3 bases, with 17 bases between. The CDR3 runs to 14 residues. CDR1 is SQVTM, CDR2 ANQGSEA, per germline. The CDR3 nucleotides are TGCAGCGCTATGAAAGGGACTTATACAGATACGCAGTATTTT. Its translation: CSAMKGTYTDTQYF.

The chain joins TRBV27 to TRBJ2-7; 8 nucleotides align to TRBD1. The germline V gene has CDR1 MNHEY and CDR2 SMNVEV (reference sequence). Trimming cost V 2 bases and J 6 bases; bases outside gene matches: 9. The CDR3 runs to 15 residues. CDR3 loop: CASSLSQDRVSEQYF. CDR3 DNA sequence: TGTGCCAGCAGTTTAAGCCAGGACAGGGTAAGCGAGCAGTACTTC.

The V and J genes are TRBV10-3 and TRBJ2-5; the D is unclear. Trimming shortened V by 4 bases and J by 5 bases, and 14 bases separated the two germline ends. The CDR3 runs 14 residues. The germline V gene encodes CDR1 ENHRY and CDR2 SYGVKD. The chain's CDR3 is CAISVGLGMETQYF. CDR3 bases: TGTGCCATCAGTGTTGGGTTGGGCATGGAGACCCAGTACTTC.

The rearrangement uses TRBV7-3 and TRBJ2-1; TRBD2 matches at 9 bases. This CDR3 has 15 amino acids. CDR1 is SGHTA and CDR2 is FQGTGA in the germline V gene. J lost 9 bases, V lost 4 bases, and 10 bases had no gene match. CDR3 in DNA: TGTGCCAGCAGCTACTCAGGCGGGAGGGCCTTTGAGCAGTTCTTC. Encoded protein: CASSYSGGRAFEQFF.

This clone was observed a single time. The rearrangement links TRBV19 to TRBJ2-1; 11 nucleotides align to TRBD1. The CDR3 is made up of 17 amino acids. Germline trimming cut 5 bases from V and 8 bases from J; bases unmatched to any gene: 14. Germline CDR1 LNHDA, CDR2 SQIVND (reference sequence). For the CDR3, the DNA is TGTGCCAGTAGTCCAAATAAGGGACAGGGGGTTCCCGATGAGCAGTTCTTC. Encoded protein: CASSPNKGQGVPDEQFF.

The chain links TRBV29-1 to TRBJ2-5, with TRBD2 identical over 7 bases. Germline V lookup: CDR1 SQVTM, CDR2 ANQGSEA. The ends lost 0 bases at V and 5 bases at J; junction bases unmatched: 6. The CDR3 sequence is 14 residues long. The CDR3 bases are TGCAGCGTTGAAGAGGGGGAGGGCAGGGAGACCCAGTACTTC. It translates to CSVEEGEGRETQYF.

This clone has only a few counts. The CDR3 protein is CAWSVKGDIQYF. CDR3 bases: TGTGCCTGGAGTGTAAAGGGGGACATTCAGTACTTC. The chain joins TRBV30 to TRBJ2-4; possible D gene TRBD1, 6 bases. Germline lookup yields CDR1 GTSNPN and CDR2 SVGIG (reference sequence). V was shortened by 0 bases and J by 8 bases, with 8 bases between the two germline ends. The CDR3 loop spans 12 amino acids. Combining the CDR3 with reference TRBV30 and TRBJ2-4 gives the whole variable domain SQTIHQWPATLVQPVGSPLSLECTVEGTSNPNLYWYRQAAGRGLQLLFYSVGIGQISSEVPQNLSASRPQDRQFILSSKKLLLSDSGFYLCAWSVKGDIQYFGAGTRLSVL.

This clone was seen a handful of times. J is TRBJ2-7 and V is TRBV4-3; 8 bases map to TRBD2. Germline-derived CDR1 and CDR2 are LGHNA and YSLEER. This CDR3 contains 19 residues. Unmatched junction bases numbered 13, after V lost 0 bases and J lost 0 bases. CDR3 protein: CASSQEWLAGTIRSYEQYF. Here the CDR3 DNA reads TGCGCCAGCAGCCAAGAATGGCTAGCGGGCACTATACGCTCCTACGAGCAGTACTTC.

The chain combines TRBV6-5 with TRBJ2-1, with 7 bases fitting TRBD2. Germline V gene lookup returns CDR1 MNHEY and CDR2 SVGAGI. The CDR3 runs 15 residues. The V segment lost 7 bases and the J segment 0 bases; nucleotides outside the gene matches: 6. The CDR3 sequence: CASTRLANSYNEQFF. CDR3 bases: TGTGCCAGCACCAGACTAGCAAACTCCTACAATGAGCAGTTCTTC.

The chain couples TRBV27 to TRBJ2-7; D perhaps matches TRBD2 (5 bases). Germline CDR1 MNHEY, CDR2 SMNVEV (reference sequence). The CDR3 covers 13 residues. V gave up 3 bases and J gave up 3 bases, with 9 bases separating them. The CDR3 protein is CASSFRGIYEQYF. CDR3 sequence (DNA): TGTGCCAGCAGTTTTAGAGGGATCTACGAGCAGTACTTC.

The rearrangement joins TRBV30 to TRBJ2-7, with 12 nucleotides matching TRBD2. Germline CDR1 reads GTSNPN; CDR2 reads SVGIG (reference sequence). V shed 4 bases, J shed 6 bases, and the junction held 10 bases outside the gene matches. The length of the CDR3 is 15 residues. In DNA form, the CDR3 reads TGTGCCTGGACTGGACTAGCGGGAATCTCCGGCGAGCAGTACTTC. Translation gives CAWTGLAGISGEQYF.